These 8 T cell receptor beta chains came from one sample sequenced in a study of OX40 agonist ivuxolimab in advanced cancers. Libraries came from the immunoSEQ multiplex PCR assay. TCRdb took over this immuneACCESS table, retaining in-frame rearrangements with V and J assigned. Such tables are incomplete; in checked studies, under half of the missing clones stem from an unresolved V gene, and the remainder is unexplained. The sample table records some 57,000 clones; 82% of these occur just once. The ten most abundant clones make up under 0.6% of the sample. Here the sequenced sample was CD4+ or CD8+ T cells sorted from blood, taken in a trial of the OX40 agonist ivuxolimab. These TCRs come from an adult with an advanced solid tumor such as melanoma, head and neck, liver or kidney cancer.

The CDR3 sequence is CSVRGTSGSTHTGELFF. The CDR3 DNA reads TGCAGCGTTAGGGGGACTAGCGGGAGTACACACACCGGGGAGCTGTTTTTT. This chain uses TRBV29-1 with TRBJ2-2, with TRBD2 matching 14 bases. V was pared by 5 bases and J by 3 bases, with 8 bases of the junction left unmatched. CDR1 and CDR2 (germline): SQVTM, ANQGSEA. The CDR3 loop spans 17 amino acids.

The chain couples TRBV5-1 to TRBJ2-5; TRBD1 matches at 9 bases. The CDR3 has 16 amino acids. Trimming removed 3 bases from V and 4 bases from J; junction bases left unmatched: 10. CDR1 SGHRS and CDR2 YFSETQ come from the germline V gene. Here the CDR3 reads CASSSGTWTGAETQYF. CDR3 DNA sequence: TGCGCCAGCAGCTCGGGAACCTGGACAGGGGCAGAGACCCAGTACTTC.

The chain carries TRBV19 and TRBJ1-1; no firm D call. The germline gives CDR1 LNHDA, CDR2 SQIVND (reference sequence). This CDR3 is 14 amino acids long. The V end was cut by 2 bases, the J end by 3 bases, with 10 bases between. The CDR3, as DNA: TGTGCCAGTAGTATAACCACGGTAGACACTGAAGCTTTCTTT. Translation gives CASSITTVDTEAFF.

V and J are TRBV2 and TRBJ2-2; 7 bases match TRBD1. The junction had 6 bases not matched to a gene; V was cut back by 6 bases and J by 2 bases. In germline, CDR1 is SNHLY, CDR2 FYNNEI. The CDR3 covers 15 residues. CDR3: CASSRDSRNTGELFF. The CDR3 nucleotides read TGTGCCAGCAGCCGGGACAGCCGAAACACCGGGGAGCTGTTTTTT.

The J gene is TRBJ2-2, the V gene TRBV2; possibly TRBD2 for D (5 bases). From germline, CDR1 is SNHLY and CDR2 FYNNEI. This CDR3 region has 14 residues. Trimming pared 7 bases from V and 5 bases from J, leaving 14 bases between. The CDR3 spells CASTQASTTGELFF. In DNA, the CDR3 is TGTGCCAGCACGCAAGCTAGCACTACCGGGGAGCTGTTTTTT.

This clone was seen only once. The chain joins TRBV6-5 to TRBJ2-1, with D tentatively TRBD2 (5 bases). V dropped 7 bases and J dropped 4 bases, with 11 bases sitting between them. The germline V gene encodes CDR1 MNHEY and CDR2 SVGAGI. CDR3 length: 13 residues. As DNA, the CDR3 is TGTGCCAGCACCCGGGGTGCGTACAATGAGCAGTTCTTC. Its translation is CASTRGAYNEQFF.

The chain is built from TRBV29-1 and TRBJ2-7; D is ambiguous. The CDR3 is made up of 11 amino acids. The germline V gene has CDR1 SQVTM and CDR2 ANQGSEA. Trimming stripped 4 bases from V and 4 bases from J, with 8 bases between. CDR3 amino acids: CSVAIQYEQYF. The CDR3 region has the DNA TGCAGCGTTGCGATTCAATACGAGCAGTACTTC.

This clone is a singleton in its sample. The chain links TRBV7-9 to TRBJ2-6, with D perhaps TRBD2 (6 bases). The CDR3 runs to 15 residues. Germline CDR1 SEHNR, CDR2 FQNEAQ (reference sequence). Trimming cost V 2 bases and J 2 bases, with 7 bases left between them. CDR3 in amino acids: CASSLSGAGANVLTF. CDR3 DNA sequence: TGTGCCAGCAGCTTATCGGGGGCTGGGGCCAACGTCCTGACTTTC.